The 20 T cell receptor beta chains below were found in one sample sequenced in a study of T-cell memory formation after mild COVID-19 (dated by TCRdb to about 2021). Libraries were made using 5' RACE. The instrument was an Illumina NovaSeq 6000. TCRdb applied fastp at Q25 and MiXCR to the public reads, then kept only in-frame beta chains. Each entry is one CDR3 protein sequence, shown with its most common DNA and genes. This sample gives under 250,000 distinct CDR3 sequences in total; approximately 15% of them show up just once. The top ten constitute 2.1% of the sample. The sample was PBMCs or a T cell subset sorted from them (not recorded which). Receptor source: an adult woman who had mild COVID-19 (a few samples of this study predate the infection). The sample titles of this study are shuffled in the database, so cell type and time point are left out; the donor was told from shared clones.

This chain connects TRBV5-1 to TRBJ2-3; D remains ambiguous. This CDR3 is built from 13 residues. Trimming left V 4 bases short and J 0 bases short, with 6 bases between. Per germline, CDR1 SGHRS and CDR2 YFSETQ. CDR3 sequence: CASSNPSTDTQYF. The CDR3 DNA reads TGCGCCAGCAGCAACCCTAGCACAGATACGCAGTATTTT.

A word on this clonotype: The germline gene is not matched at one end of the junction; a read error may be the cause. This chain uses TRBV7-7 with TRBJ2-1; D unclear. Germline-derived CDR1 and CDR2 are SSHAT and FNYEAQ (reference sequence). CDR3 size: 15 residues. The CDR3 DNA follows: TGTGCTAGCAGCTTAGATAGCTGGGTCTACAATGAGCAGTTCTTC. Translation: CASSLDSWVYNEQFF.

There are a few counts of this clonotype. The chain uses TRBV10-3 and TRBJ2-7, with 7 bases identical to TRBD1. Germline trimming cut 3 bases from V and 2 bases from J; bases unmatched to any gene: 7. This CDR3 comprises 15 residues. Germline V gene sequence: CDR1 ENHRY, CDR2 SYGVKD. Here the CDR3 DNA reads TGTGCCATCAGTGAAACACCGGGACAGACCTACGAGCAGTACTTC. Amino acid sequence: CAISETPGQTYEQYF.

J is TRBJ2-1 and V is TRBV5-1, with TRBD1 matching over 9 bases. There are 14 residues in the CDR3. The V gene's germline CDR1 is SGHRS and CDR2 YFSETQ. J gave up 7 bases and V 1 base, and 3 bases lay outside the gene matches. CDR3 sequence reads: CASSLRQGGNEQFF. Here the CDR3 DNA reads TGCGCCAGCAGCTTGCGACAGGGGGGGAATGAGCAGTTCTTC.

The CDR3 DNA is TGTGCCAGCAGTGGGGCAAGGTTATACACCGGGGAGCTGTTTTTT. Its protein is CASSGARLYTGELFF. The rearrangement uses TRBV6-1 and TRBJ2-2; D not resolved. Trimming pared 4 bases from V and 3 bases from J, leaving 12 bases between. This CDR3 comprises 15 residues. The germline gives CDR1 MNHNS, CDR2 SASEGT.

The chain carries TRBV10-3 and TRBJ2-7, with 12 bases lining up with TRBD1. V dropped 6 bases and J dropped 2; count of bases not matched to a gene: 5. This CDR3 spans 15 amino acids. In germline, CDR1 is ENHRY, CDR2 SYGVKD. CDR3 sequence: CAIRGQGAATYEQYF. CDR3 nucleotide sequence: TGTGCCATCAGGGGACAGGGGGCGGCTACCTACGAGCAGTACTTC.

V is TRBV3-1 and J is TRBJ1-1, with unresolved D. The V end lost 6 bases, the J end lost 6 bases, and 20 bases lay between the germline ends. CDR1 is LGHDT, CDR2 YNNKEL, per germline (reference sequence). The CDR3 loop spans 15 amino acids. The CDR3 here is CASSLTNLVPSEAFF. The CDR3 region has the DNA TGTGCCAGCAGTCTGACAAACTTAGTCCCTTCTGAAGCTTTCTTT. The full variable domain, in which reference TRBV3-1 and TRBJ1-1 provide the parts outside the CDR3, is DTAVSQTPKYLVTQMGNDKSIKCEQNLGHDTMYWYKQDSKKFLKIMFSYNNKELIINETVPNRFSPKSPDKAHLNLHINSLELGDSAVYFCASSLTNLVPSEAFFGQGTRLTVV.

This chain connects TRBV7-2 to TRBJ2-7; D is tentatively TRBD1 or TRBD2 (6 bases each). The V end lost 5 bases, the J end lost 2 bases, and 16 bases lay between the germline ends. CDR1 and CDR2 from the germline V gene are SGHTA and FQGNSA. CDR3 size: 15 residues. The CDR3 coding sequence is TGTGCCAGCAGCCAGAGCGGGTGGGGGCCCTACGAGCAGTACTTC. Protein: CASSQSGWGPYEQYF.

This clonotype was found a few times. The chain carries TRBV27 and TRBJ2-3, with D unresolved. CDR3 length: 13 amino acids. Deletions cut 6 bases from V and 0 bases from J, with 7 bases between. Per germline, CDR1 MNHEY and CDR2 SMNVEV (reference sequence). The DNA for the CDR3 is TGTGCCAGCAGAGGAAGTAGCACAGATACGCAGTATTTT. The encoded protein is CASRGSSTDTQYF.

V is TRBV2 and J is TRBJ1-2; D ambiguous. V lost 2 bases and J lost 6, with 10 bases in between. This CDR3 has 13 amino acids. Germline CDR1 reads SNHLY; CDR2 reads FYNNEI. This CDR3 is CASSEYETDGYTF. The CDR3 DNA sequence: TGTGCCAGCAGTGAATACGAGACGGATGGCTACACCTTC. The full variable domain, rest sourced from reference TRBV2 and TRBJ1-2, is EPEVTQTPSHQVTQMGQEVILRCVPISNHLYFYWYRQILGQKVEFLVSFYNNEISEKSEIFDDQFSVERPDGSNFTLKIRSTKLEDSAMYFCASSEYETDGYTFGSGTRLTVV.

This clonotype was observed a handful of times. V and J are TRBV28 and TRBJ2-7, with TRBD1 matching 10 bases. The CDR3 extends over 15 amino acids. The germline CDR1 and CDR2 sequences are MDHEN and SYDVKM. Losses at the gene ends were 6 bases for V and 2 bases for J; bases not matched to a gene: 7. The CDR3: CASRLTGTGAYEQYF. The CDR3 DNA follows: TGTGCCAGCAGACTCACCGGGACAGGGGCCTACGAGCAGTACTTC.

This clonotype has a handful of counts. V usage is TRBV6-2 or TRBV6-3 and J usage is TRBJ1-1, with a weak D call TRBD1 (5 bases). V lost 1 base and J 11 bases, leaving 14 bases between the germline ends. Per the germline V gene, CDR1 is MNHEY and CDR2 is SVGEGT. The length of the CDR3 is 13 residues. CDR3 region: CASSYLTGVVAFF. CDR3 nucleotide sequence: TGTGCCAGCAGTTACTTAACAGGAGTGGTGGCTTTCTTT.

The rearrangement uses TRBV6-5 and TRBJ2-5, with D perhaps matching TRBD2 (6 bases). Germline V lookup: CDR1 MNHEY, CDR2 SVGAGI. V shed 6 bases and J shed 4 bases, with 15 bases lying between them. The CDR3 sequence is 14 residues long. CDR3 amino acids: CASSPNVGGETQYF. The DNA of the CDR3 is TGTGCCAGCAGCCCCAACGTCGGGGGAGAGACCCAGTACTTC.

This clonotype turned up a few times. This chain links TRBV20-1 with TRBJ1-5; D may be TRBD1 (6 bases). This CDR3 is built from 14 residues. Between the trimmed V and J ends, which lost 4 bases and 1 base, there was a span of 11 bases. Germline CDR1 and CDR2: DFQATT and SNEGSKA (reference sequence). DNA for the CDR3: TGCAGTGCTATCGCGCAGGGGAGCAATCAGCCCCAGCATTTT. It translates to CSAIAQGSNQPQHF.

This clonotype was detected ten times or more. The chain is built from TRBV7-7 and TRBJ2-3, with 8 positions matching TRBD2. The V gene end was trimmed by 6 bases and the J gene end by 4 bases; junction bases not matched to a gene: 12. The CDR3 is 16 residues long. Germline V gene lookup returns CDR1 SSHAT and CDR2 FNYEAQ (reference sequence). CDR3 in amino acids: CASSPAGGGPADTQYF. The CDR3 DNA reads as TGTGCCAGCAGTCCCGCGGGCGGGGGGCCCGCAGATACGCAGTATTTT.

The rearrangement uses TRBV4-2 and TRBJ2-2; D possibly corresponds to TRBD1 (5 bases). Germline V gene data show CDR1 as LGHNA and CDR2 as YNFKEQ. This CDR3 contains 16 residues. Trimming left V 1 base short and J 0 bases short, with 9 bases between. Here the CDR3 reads CASSQVDTSNTGELFF. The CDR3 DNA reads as TGTGCCAGCAGCCAAGTGGACACTTCGAACACCGGGGAGCTGTTTTTT.

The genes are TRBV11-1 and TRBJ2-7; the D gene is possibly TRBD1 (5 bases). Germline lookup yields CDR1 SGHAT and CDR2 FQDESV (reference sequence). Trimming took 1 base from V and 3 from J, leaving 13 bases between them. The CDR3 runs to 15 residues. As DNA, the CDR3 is TGTGCCAGCAGCTTAGTGCCCGACAGCGTCTACGAGCAGTACTTC. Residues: CASSLVPDSVYEQYF.

CDR3 sequence: CASSLRSEYYNEQFF. The DNA for the CDR3 is TGTGCCAGCAGCTTACGGAGCGAGTACTACAATGAGCAGTTCTTC. V and J are TRBV7-2 and TRBJ2-1; D gene uncertain. Germline V gene data show CDR1 as SGHTA and CDR2 as FQGNSA. CDR3 length equals 15 residues. Between the trimmed V and J ends, which lost 2 bases and 3 bases, there was a span of 11 bases.

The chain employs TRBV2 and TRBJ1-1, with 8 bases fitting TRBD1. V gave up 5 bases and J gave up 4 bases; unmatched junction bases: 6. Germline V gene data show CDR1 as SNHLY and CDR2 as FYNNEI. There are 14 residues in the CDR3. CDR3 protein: CASSRQGFGTEAFF. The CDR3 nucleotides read TGTGCCAGCAGTCGACAGGGGTTTGGCACTGAAGCTTTCTTT.

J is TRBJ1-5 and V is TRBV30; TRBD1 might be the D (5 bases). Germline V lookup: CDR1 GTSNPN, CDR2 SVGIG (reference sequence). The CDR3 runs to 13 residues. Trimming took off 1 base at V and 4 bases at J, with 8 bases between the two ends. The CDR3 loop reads CAWSGDLNQPQHF. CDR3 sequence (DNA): TGTGCCTGGAGTGGGGACTTAAATCAGCCCCAGCATTTT.